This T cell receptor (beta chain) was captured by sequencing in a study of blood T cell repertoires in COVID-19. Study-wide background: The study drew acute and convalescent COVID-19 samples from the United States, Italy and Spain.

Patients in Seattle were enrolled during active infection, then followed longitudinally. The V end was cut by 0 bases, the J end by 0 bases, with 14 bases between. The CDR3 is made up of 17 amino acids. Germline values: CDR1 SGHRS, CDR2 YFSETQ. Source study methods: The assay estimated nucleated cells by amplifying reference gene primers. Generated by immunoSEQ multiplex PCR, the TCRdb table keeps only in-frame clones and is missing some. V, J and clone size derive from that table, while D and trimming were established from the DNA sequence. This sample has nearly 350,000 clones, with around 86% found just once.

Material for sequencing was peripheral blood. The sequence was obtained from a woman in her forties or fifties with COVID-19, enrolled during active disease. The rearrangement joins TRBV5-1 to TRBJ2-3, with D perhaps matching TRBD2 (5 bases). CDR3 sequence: CASSLVRQRSSTDTQYF. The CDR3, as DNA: TGCGCCAGCAGCTTGGTTAGGCAGCGGTCTAGCACAGATACGCAGTATTTT. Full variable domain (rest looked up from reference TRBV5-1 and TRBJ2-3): KAGVTQTPRYLIKTRGQQVTLSCSPISGHRSVSWYQQTPGQGLQFLFEYFSETQRNKGNFPGRFSGRQFSNSRSEMNVSTLELGDSALYLCASSLVRQRSSTDTQYFGPGTRLTVL.